This TCR beta chain came from a study of T cell clonotyping in hematopoietic cell transplantation. The protocol was immunoSEQ multiplex PCR, while the TCRdb copy is restricted to in-frame clones and leaves out a portion. The sample carries around 17,000 clones, 70% to 75% recorded once. The V and J ends lost 2 bases and 1 base, in that order; junction bases with no gene match: 4. CDR3 size: 15 residues. Looked up from germline, CDR1 is SGDLS and CDR2 is YYNGEE. The chain recombines TRBV9 with TRBJ1-1, with 8 nucleotides matching TRBD1. This TCR came from a woman aged 60-70 years in good health. Some clones in this sample may be carry-over from other donors' samples. The sequenced sample was peripheral blood mononuclear cells. The CDR3 nucleotides read TGTGCCAGCAGCGTGACAGACAGGGGGAACACTGAAGCTTTCTTT. It encodes CASSVTDRGNTEAFF.